Following are 25 T cell receptor beta chains from one sample sequenced in a study of cytotoxic CD8 clonotypes in ibrutinib-treated CLL. Some clones are missing from TCRdb's copy, which holds only in-frame ones; the method was immunoSEQ multiplex PCR. The top ten hold around 5.9% of the sample, which has roughly 200,000 clones, roughly 65% seen once. Material: PBMCs, obtained after 12 months of ibrutinib treatment. These receptors all come from a human donor with chronic lymphocytic leukemia.

The gene calls are TRBV19 and TRBJ1-1; 10 bases match TRBD1. This CDR3 is 16 amino acids long. J was trimmed by 5 bases and V by 4 bases; bases with no gene match: 10. Germline V lookup: CDR1 LNHDA, CDR2 SQIVND (reference sequence). The CDR3 here is CASSRGTGEYRTEAFF. In DNA form, the CDR3 reads TGTGCCAGTAGTAGAGGGACAGGGGAATATAGAACTGAAGCTTTCTTT.

The J gene is TRBJ2-7, the V gene TRBV19, with a possible D match to TRBD2 (6 bases). The CDR3 sequence is 13 residues long. V was shortened by 1 base and J by 4 bases, with 8 bases between the two germline ends. Germline CDR1 and CDR2: LNHDA and SQIVND (reference sequence). The CDR3 loop reads CASSIAGGYEQYF. The CDR3 DNA is TGTGCCAGTAGTATAGCAGGAGGGTACGAGCAGTACTTC.

The genes are TRBV5-1 and TRBJ2-7; 11 positions agree with TRBD2. The germline V gene encodes CDR1 SGHRS and CDR2 YFSETQ. With 0 bases clipped from V and 1 base from J, the junction kept 3 bases outside the gene matches. There are 16 residues in the CDR3. CDR3 residues: CASSLGGTSGSYEQYF. The DNA for the CDR3 is TGCGCCAGCAGCTTGGGTGGGACTAGCGGATCCTACGAGCAGTACTTC. The full variable domain, completed using reference TRBV5-1 and TRBJ2-7, is KAGVTQTPRYLIKTRGQQVTLSCSPISGHRSVSWYQQTPGQGLQFLFEYFSETQRNKGNFPGRFSGRQFSNSRSEMNVSTLELGDSALYLCASSLGGTSGSYEQYFGPGTRLTVT.

The genes are TRBV4-1 and TRBJ2-2, with 8 positions matching TRBD1. Unmatched junction bases numbered 2, after V lost 1 base and J lost 4 bases. Germline assignment: CDR1 MGHRA and CDR2 YSYEKL. CDR3 length: 15 amino acids. The CDR3 nucleotides read TGCGCCAGCAGCCAAGGGACAGGGACCACCGGGGAGCTGTTTTTT. It yields the protein CASSQGTGTTGELFF.

The chain recombines TRBV5-8 with TRBJ1-2; possibly TRBD1 for D (6 bases). CDR3 length: 14 residues. Germline CDR1 SGHTS, CDR2 YDEGEE. V lost 2 bases, J lost 3 bases, and 11 bases lay in between. The CDR3 DNA is TGTGCCAGCAGCTTTTCGGACAGAGACTATGGCTACACCTTC. Translating gives CASSFSDRDYGYTF.

DNA of the CDR3: TGTGCCAGCAGTGAAGTAGGGGCGAGGGGGACAGGGCGCACAGATACGCAGTATTTT. Translated: CASSEVGARGTGRTDTQYF. V is TRBV2 and J is TRBJ2-3; the match to TRBD1 covers 9 bases. This CDR3 contains 19 residues. V lost 1 base and J lost 1; bases outside the gene matches: 12. The germline gives CDR1 SNHLY, CDR2 FYNNEI.

The chain employs TRBV5-1 and TRBJ2-5, with D possibly matching TRBD1 (5 bases). The germline gives CDR1 SGHRS, CDR2 YFSETQ. V was clipped by 0 bases and J by 4 bases, with 13 bases between them. This CDR3 has 15 amino acids. Written as DNA, the CDR3 is TGCGCCAGCAGCTTGGGAACAGGAATTGGAGAGACCCAGTACTTC. Translation: CASSLGTGIGETQYF.

This clone was seen a single time. The chain couples TRBV4-3 to TRBJ2-2, with D perhaps TRBD1 or TRBD2 (5 bases each). V lost 0 bases, J lost 7 bases, and 12 bases lay in between. This CDR3 comprises 15 residues. In germline, CDR1 is LGHNA, CDR2 YSLEER. The chain's CDR3 is CASSQERVGVGELFF. For the CDR3, the DNA is TGCGCCAGCAGCCAAGAGAGGGTGGGGGTCGGGGAGCTGTTTTTT.

This rearrangement joins TRBV9 to TRBJ2-2; unclear D gene. Germline V CDR1 and CDR2: SGDLS, YYNGEE. The CDR3 is 14 residues long. V lost 4 bases to trimming and J lost 5 bases, with 12 bases between them. Here the CDR3 reads CASSPHKETGELFF. CDR3 DNA: TGTGCCAGCAGCCCGCACAAGGAGACCGGGGAGCTGTTTTTT.

This sequence joins TRBV4-3 and TRBJ1-1; D is ambiguous. Germline lookup yields CDR1 LGHNA and CDR2 YSLEER. This CDR3 is built from 12 residues. The V gene lost 2 bases and the J gene lost 7 bases, with 8 bases spanning the gap. This CDR3 is CASSQLIDEAFF. The CDR3 DNA reads as TGCGCCAGCAGCCAACTGATTGATGAAGCTTTCTTT.

This clone appeared a single time. The V gene is TRBV6-5, the J gene TRBJ2-7, with TRBD2 as a possible D gene (6 bases). The CDR3 covers 15 residues. The V end lost 0 bases, the J end lost 1 base, and 10 bases lay between the germline ends. Per germline, CDR1 MNHEY and CDR2 SVGAGI. In DNA, the CDR3 is TGTGCCAGCAGTTACTCGGGGGGAGTATCCTACGAGCAGTACTTC. Amino acid sequence: CASSYSGGVSYEQYF.

The chain recombines TRBV2 with TRBJ1-1; maybe TRBD1 (6 bases). V shed 4 bases and J shed 1 base, with 13 bases lying between them. The CDR3 sequence is 15 residues long. CDR1 SNHLY and CDR2 FYNNEI come from the germline V gene. CDR3 amino acids: CASSATGTRNTEAFF. The CDR3 bases are TGTGCCAGCAGTGCTACCGGGACAAGGAACACTGAAGCTTTCTTT. The full variable domain, in which reference TRBV2 and TRBJ1-1 provide the parts outside the CDR3, is EPEVTQTPSHQVTQMGQEVILRCVPISNHLYFYWYRQILGQKVEFLVSFYNNEISEKSEIFDDQFSVERPDGSNFTLKIRSTKLEDSAMYFCASSATGTRNTEAFFGQGTRLTVV.

This chain connects TRBV4-1 to TRBJ2-7; TRBD2 matches 10 bases. CDR3 length equals 19 residues. Germline-derived CDR1 and CDR2 are MGHRA and YSYEKL. The V gene end was trimmed by 0 bases and the J gene end by 0 bases; junction bases not matched to a gene: 11. CDR3 coding DNA: TGCGCCAGCAGCCAAGAGTGGGCTAGCGGGGGCCCTAGCTCCTACGAGCAGTACTTC. Protein: CASSQEWASGGPSSYEQYF.

This clone has more than one count but fewer than ten. V is TRBV6-5 and J is TRBJ2-7; no reliable D call. The CDR3 contains 12 residues. V lost 5 bases, J lost 3 bases, and 8 bases lay in between. Germline assignment: CDR1 MNHEY and CDR2 SVGAGI. CDR3 in amino acids: CASSPDGYEQYF. DNA of the CDR3: TGTGCCAGCAGTCCGGACGGCTACGAGCAGTACTTC.

This clone occurred a few times. The rearrangement links TRBV27 to TRBJ1-2, with D perhaps matching TRBD1 (5 bases). Germline CDR1 MNHEY, CDR2 SMNVEV (reference sequence). This CDR3 comprises 15 residues. V dropped 7 bases and J dropped 4 bases, with 19 bases sitting between them. CDR3 coding DNA: TGTGCCAGCACCTCCCTGGGGGATGGGGGCTATGGCTACACCTTC. It is translated as CASTSLGDGGYGYTF.

This sequence joins TRBV9 and TRBJ2-3, with D possibly matching TRBD2 (5 bases). V gave up 0 bases and J gave up 3 bases, with 14 bases separating them. CDR3 length: 16 residues. The germline V gene encodes CDR1 SGDLS and CDR2 YYNGEE. The CDR3 sequence is CASSVGPGGGTDTQYF. In nucleotides, the CDR3 is TGTGCCAGCAGCGTAGGGCCAGGAGGTGGGACAGATACGCAGTATTTT.

The chain uses TRBV27 and TRBJ2-1, with unresolved D. V dropped 5 bases and J dropped 9 bases, with 11 bases sitting between them. The CDR3 consists of 12 residues. Germline lookup yields CDR1 MNHEY and CDR2 SMNVEV (reference sequence). In nucleotides, the CDR3 is TGTGCCAGCAGTCCTTCTATCAGTGAGCAGTTCTTC. Protein sequence: CASSPSISEQFF.

V is TRBV7-9 and J is TRBJ2-5; TRBD1 is a possible D gene (6 bases). The CDR3 covers 14 residues. With 0 bases removed from V and 2 bases from J, the gap between germline ends came to 7 bases. The germline gives CDR1 SEHNR, CDR2 FQNEAQ (reference sequence). This CDR3 reads CASSLAGGQETQYF. In DNA, the CDR3 is TGTGCCAGCAGCTTAGCAGGGGGTCAAGAGACCCAGTACTTC.

V and J are TRBV18 and TRBJ2-3; 8 bases align to TRBD1. J was trimmed by 2 bases and V by 6 bases; bases with no gene match: 7. Germline V gives CDR1 KGHSH, CDR2 LQKENI. The CDR3 is 15 amino acids. The CDR3 is CASSTTGGITDTQYF. CDR3 sequence (DNA): TGTGCCAGCTCGACAACAGGGGGTATCACAGATACGCAGTATTTT.

J is TRBJ1-6 and V is TRBV30; the D gene is possibly TRBD1 (6 bases). Trimming took 0 bases from V and 4 from J, leaving 10 bases between them. This CDR3 is 15 amino acids long. Germline V gene lookup returns CDR1 GTSNPN and CDR2 SVGIG (reference sequence). The CDR3 protein is CAWSVRTVYNSPLHF. DNA for the CDR3: TGTGCCTGGAGTGTACGGACAGTTTATAATTCACCCCTCCACTTT.

V usage is TRBV30 and J usage is TRBJ2-3; TRBD2 aligns across 8 bases. Germline assignment: CDR1 GTSNPN and CDR2 SVGIG (reference sequence). The trim removed 3 bases at V and 6 bases at J, leaving 5 bases unmatched. The CDR3 covers 13 residues. The CDR3 DNA reads as TGTGCCTGGAGGGCAGTAGCGGGGGATACGCAGTATTTT. Amino acids: CAWRAVAGDTQYF.

The chain's CDR3 is CASSLALAGAGGWETQYF. The CDR3 nucleotides are TGCGCCAGCAGCTTGGCGCTAGCGGGAGCCGGAGGCTGGGAGACCCAGTACTTC. This rearrangement joins TRBV5-1 to TRBJ2-5; 10 bases fit TRBD2. With 0 bases clipped from V and 5 bases from J, the junction kept 13 bases outside the gene matches. This CDR3 comprises 18 residues. Germline values: CDR1 SGHRS, CDR2 YFSETQ.

The CDR3 DNA is TGCGCCAGCAGCCAAGAATCTAGCATCAACACCGGGGAGCTGTTTTTT. Translation gives CASSQESSINTGELFF. J is TRBJ2-2 and V is TRBV4-1; D may be TRBD2 (5 bases). The germline V and J ends were trimmed by 0 bases and 2 bases, with 10 bases remaining between them. The CDR3 extends over 16 amino acids. CDR1 is MGHRA and CDR2 is YSYEKL in the germline V gene.

Only a few counts were recorded for this clone. This chain joins TRBV5-1 and TRBJ1-2, with TRBD1 as a possible D gene (6 bases). The germline V and J ends were trimmed by 4 bases and 0 bases, with 13 bases remaining between them. The CDR3 is made up of 15 amino acids. Germline CDR1 is SGHRS and CDR2 is YFSETQ. CDR3 DNA: TGCGCCAGCAGCGCCTTACAGGGATCTAACTATGGCTACACCTTC. Its protein product is CASSALQGSNYGYTF.

This sequence joins TRBV9 and TRBJ1-2; D unclear. The CDR3 runs to 15 residues. Per the germline V gene, CDR1 is SGDLS and CDR2 is YYNGEE. V shed 3 bases and J shed 4 bases, with 16 bases lying between them. CDR3 bases: TGTGCCAGCAGCGGCCCCGTTGGGCCTGGCTATGGCTACACCTTC. Translated, it gives CASSGPVGPGYGYTF.